These T cell receptor beta chains were read from a single sample in a study of OX40 agonist ivuxolimab in advanced cancers. Clones were sequenced by immunoSEQ multiplex PCR, and TCRdb holds only the in-frame ones, with some missing. The sample shows around 80,000 clones, around 86% of them seen only once. Sequences were derived from CD4+ or CD8+ T cells sorted from blood, sampled in a trial of the OX40 agonist ivuxolimab. All receptors derive from an adult with an advanced solid tumor such as melanoma, head and neck, liver or kidney cancer. Both conserved end residues are part of each CDR3. Fields, in order: V gene, J gene, D gene, CDR3 protein. The D gene is left open where the match is weak.

TRBV5-1,TRBJ2-5,TRBD1,CASRPQGDGTQYF
TRBV28,TRBJ1-1,.,CASSLGSGTFF
TRBV19,TRBJ2-2,TRBD1,CASRLDRITGELFF
TRBV7-2,TRBJ1-5,.,CASSLDNQPQHF
TRBV6-1,TRBJ1-1,.,CASSSPGQQKYEAFF
TRBV6-5,TRBJ1-2,.,CASSYDRNYGYTF
TRBV5-1,TRBJ1-1,TRBD1,CASSSADRGLTEAFF
TRBV28,TRBJ1-1,.,CASSSSTEAFF
TRBV27,TRBJ2-7,TRBD1,CASSRQGRNYEQYF
TRBV9,TRBJ1-1,.,CASSKFPGVTEAFF
TRBV9,TRBJ2-1,TRBD2,CASSVALAGDNEQFF
TRBV12-5,TRBJ1-2,.,CASGLVAHYERGAVRYGYTF
TRBV18,TRBJ1-3,.,CASSVVGPSGNTIYF
TRBV7-2,TRBJ1-3,TRBD1,CASSQNRQGPIYF
TRBV29-1,TRBJ1-3,.,CSVVTRTAGSTIYF
TRBV6-1,TRBJ1-5,.,CASSEYFIGRGSNQPQHF
TRBV5-1,TRBJ2-5,.,CASSLRRETQYF
TRBV6-5,TRBJ2-2,.,CASRSSQGGVGELFF
TRBV30,TRBJ1-1,TRBD1,CAWSATQGARAFF
TRBV10-3,TRBJ1-1,.,CAISPANTEAFF
TRBV7-9,TRBJ1-1,.,CASSSQGYTEAFF
TRBV18,TRBJ1-6,.,CASSPGDGNSPLHF
TRBV7-3,TRBJ2-7,TRBD2,CASSSGLAGGVGEQYF
TRBV19,TRBJ1-3,.,CASSKGGGHSGNTIYF
TRBV10-1,TRBJ2-5,.,CASSGRQLGRGETQYF
TRBV15,TRBJ1-2,.,CATRSEQSPYGYTF
TRBV11-2,TRBJ2-1,.,CASSLVQPNEQFF
TRBV10-2,TRBJ2-1,.,CATRDWGPNEQFF
TRBV5-1,TRBJ2-3,.,CASSLADSTDTQYF
TRBV5-1,TRBJ2-7,.,CASSVLQDPSYEQYF
TRBV30,TRBJ1-2,TRBD1,CAWRLTGEAGYTF
TRBV11-2,TRBJ1-4,.,CASSFPQASTNEKLFF
TRBV7-6,TRBJ2-1,.,CASSLATGRSYNEQFF
TRBV10-1,TRBJ2-2,TRBD2,CASSNELAGATGELFF
TRBV11-2,TRBJ1-1,.,CASSLIRGHEAFF
TRBV7-3,TRBJ1-1,TRBD1,CASSSGQGSTEAFF
TRBV6-5,TRBJ2-3,.,CASRWDRISDTQYF
TRBV9,TRBJ1-2,.,CASSARGDGTGAYGYTF
TRBV7-9,TRBJ2-5,TRBD2,CASSLGGGRGETQYF
TRBV4-1,TRBJ2-5,.,CASRDRGFGETQYF
TRBV5-6,TRBJ1-5,TRBD1,CASSLRDRDNQPQHF
TRBV7-9,TRBJ1-2,.,CASRGTRDYGYTF
TRBV6-6,TRBJ1-6,.,CASGEGLNSPLHF
TRBV27,TRBJ1-2,.,CASSTGISGYTF
TRBV29-1,TRBJ2-7,TRBD2,CSAVLAGEVGQYF
TRBV7-3,TRBJ2-7,.,CASSYDRGPYEQYF
TRBV27,TRBJ2-1,TRBD2,CASSPGLAGGRNYNEQFF
TRBV5-6,TRBJ2-1,TRBD2,CASSWAGTSGKQFF
TRBV10-2,TRBJ1-2,.,CASSEQQVYGYTF
TRBV2,TRBJ1-1,.,CASTWTEGTEAFF
TRBV7-3,TRBJ2-1,.,CASSLSGQSYNEQFF